The 15 T cell receptor beta chains in this list originate from one sample, sequenced in a study of control samples from healthy donors and cancer patients. Using immunoSEQ multiplex PCR, the repertoire was profiled, and TCRdb retains in-frame clones only, with some absent. The sample carries about 50,000 clones, about 90% recorded once. Sequencing was carried out using PBMCs. Source of these receptors: a man in his forties or fifties with head and neck cancer.

The chain links TRBV28 to TRBJ1-6, with no clear D. Germline V CDR1 and CDR2: MDHEN, SYDVKM. The CDR3 extends over 14 amino acids. V was trimmed by 1 base and J by 6 bases, leaving 7 bases between them. The CDR3 loop is CASSLYLGNSPLHF. In DNA, the CDR3 is TGTGCCAGCAGTTTATACCTTGGTAATTCACCCCTCCACTTT.

The chain couples TRBV7-9 to TRBJ2-4, with a tentative D call TRBD2 (6 bases). The V end lost 0 bases, the J end lost 4 bases, and 16 bases lay between the germline ends. Germline V gene lookup returns CDR1 SEHNR and CDR2 FQNEAQ (reference sequence). The CDR3 runs 17 residues. For the CDR3, the DNA is TGTGCCAGCAGCTTAGCTAGCGGCTCGGCGAGGAAAAACATTCAGTACTTC. Its translation is CASSLASGSARKNIQYF.

The V and J genes are TRBV28 and TRBJ1-6; D is unclear. Trimming removed 4 bases from V and 13 bases from J, with 8 bases in between. Germline V gene lookup returns CDR1 MDHEN and CDR2 SYDVKM. This CDR3 region has 11 residues. This CDR3 is CASSSDAPLHF. The CDR3, as DNA: TGTGCCAGCAGTTCGGACGCTCCCCTCCACTTT.

The V and J genes are TRBV27 and TRBJ1-6, with D unclear. The CDR3 is 13 residues long. V was shortened by 6 bases and J by 7 bases, with 10 bases between the two germline ends. Germline assignment: CDR1 MNHEY and CDR2 SMNVEV (reference sequence). CDR3 amino acids: CASSQLLNSPLHF. CDR3 bases: TGTGCCAGCAGCCAACTTCTAAATTCACCCCTCCACTTT.

For the CDR3, the DNA is TGTGCCAGCAGCCGAGTTACCCAGCAACACGAGCAGTACTTC. This gives the protein CASSRVTQQHEQYF. This sequence joins TRBV7-9 and TRBJ2-7; D not certain. CDR3 length: 14 residues. Trimming pared 5 bases from V and 5 bases from J, leaving 16 bases between. Germline V CDR1 and CDR2: SEHNR, FQNEAQ (reference sequence).

The V and J genes are TRBV29-1 and TRBJ2-7; no definite D call. The CDR3 sequence is 15 residues long. V lost 2 bases and J 3 bases, leaving 17 bases between the germline ends. Germline CDR1 is SQVTM and CDR2 is ANQGSEA. Written as DNA, the CDR3 is TGCAGCGTTGAACTCGGGCTAGTCCATGGCTACGAGCAGTACTTC. This encodes CSVELGLVHGYEQYF.

V and J are TRBV28 and TRBJ2-3; 7 positions agree with TRBD2. Germline CDR1 reads MDHEN; CDR2 reads SYDVKM. This CDR3 is built from 13 residues. After removal of 2 bases from V and 7 bases from J, the junction contained 3 bases not matched to a gene. CDR3: CASSLGAGNTQYF. CDR3 bases: TGTGCCAGCAGTTTAGGAGCGGGGAATACGCAGTATTTT.

This clone was picked up a small number of times. The chain joins TRBV3-1 (or the pseudogene TRBV3-2) to TRBJ2-3, with TRBD2 as a possible D gene (5 bases). Germline lookup yields CDR1 LGHDT and CDR2 YNNKEL (reference sequence). V was cut by 4 bases and J by 2 bases, with 13 bases left in between. The CDR3 is made up of 15 amino acids. The CDR3 spells CASSPSGSHTDTQYF. CDR3 nucleotides: TGTGCCAGCAGCCCCAGCGGCTCCCACACAGATACGCAGTATTTT.

J is TRBJ1-1 and V is TRBV5-3; 7 bases line up with TRBD1. Being an ORF, TRBV5-3 has a function that is uncertain. The CDR3 covers 15 residues. V dropped 1 base and J dropped 1; count of bases not matched to a gene: 4. CDR3 in amino acids: CARSLTGTANTEAFF. DNA of the CDR3: TGTGCCAGAAGCTTGACCGGGACAGCGAACACTGAAGCTTTCTTT.

This clone was recorded a few times. The chain joins TRBV11-2 to TRBJ2-1; possibly TRBD2 for D (6 bases). This CDR3 has 19 amino acids. The V and J ends lost 1 base and 0 bases respectively, with 19 bases between them. Germline V CDR1 and CDR2: SGHAT, FQNNGV. Here the CDR3 reads CASSLGVKIAESSYNEQFF. The CDR3 nucleotides read TGTGCCAGCAGCTTAGGGGTTAAGATAGCGGAGAGCTCCTACAATGAGCAGTTCTTC.

The chain employs TRBV14 and TRBJ2-7; D is perhaps TRBD1 (6 bases). Germline V lookup: CDR1 SGHDN, CDR2 FVKESK. V was cut by 4 bases and J by 5 bases, with 18 bases left in between. The CDR3 loop spans 15 amino acids. The CDR3: CASSPTQGKGNEQYF. The CDR3 region has the DNA TGTGCCAGCAGCCCTACACAGGGAAAAGGGAACGAGCAGTACTTC.

The rearrangement links TRBV6-5 to TRBJ1-2; the D gene is possibly TRBD1 (5 bases). Germline CDR1 and CDR2: MNHEY and SVGAGI. This CDR3 has 13 amino acids. Trimming cost V 0 bases and J 7 bases, with 9 bases left between them. In nucleotides, the CDR3 is TGTGCCAGCAGTTACTCGATCGGGGGTGGCTACACCTTC. Encoded protein: CASSYSIGGGYTF.

The chain couples TRBV4-1 to TRBJ2-1; 13 nucleotides align to TRBD2. The V gene end was trimmed by 2 bases and the J gene end by 8 bases; junction bases not matched to a gene: 6. The CDR3 runs to 16 residues. In germline, CDR1 is MGHRA, CDR2 YSYEKL. The DNA of the CDR3 is TGCGCCAGCAGCCAACTAGGACTAGCGGGGGCCCATGAGCAGTTCTTC. It translates to CASSQLGLAGAHEQFF.

This chain uses TRBV27 with TRBJ1-6, with D maybe TRBD1 (6 bases). The CDR3 extends over 18 amino acids. Trimming cost V 3 bases and J 9 bases, with 24 bases left between them. Per the germline V gene, CDR1 is MNHEY and CDR2 is SMNVEV (reference sequence). CDR3 DNA sequence: TGTGCCAGCAGTTTGGGAGGGGTCACAGGGACCTCATCTTCACCCCTCCACTTT. The encoded protein is CASSLGGVTGTSSSPLHF.

The J gene is TRBJ2-7, the V gene TRBV10-1; perhaps TRBD2 as D (6 bases). The CDR3 has 13 amino acids. Germline lookup yields CDR1 WNHNN and CDR2 SYGVQD (reference sequence). V lost 3 bases and J lost 9, with 15 bases in between. This CDR3 reads CASSDQVLEGQYF. CDR3 nucleotide sequence: TGCGCCAGCAGTGATCAGGTCCTGGAGGGGCAGTACTTC.